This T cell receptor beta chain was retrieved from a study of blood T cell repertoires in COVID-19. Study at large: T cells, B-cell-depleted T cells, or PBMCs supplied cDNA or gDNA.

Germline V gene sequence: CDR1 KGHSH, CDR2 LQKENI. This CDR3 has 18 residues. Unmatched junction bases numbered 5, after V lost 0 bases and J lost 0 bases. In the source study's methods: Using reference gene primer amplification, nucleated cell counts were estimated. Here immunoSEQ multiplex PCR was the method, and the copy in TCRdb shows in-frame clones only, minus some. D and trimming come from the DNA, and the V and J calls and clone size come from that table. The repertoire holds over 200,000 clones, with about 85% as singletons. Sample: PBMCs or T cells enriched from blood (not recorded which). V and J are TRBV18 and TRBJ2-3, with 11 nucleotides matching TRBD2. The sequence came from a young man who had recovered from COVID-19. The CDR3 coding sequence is TGTGCCAGCTCACCACCTGGGACTAGCGGAGTCAGCACAGATACGCAGTATTTT. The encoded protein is CASSPPGTSGVSTDTQYF. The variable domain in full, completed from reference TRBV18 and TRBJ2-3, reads NAGVMQNPRHLVRRRGQEARLRCSPMKGHSHVYWYRQLPEEGLKFMVYLQKENIIDESGMPKERFSAEFPKEGPSILRIQQVVRGDSAAYFCASSPPGTSGVSTDTQYFGPGTRLTVL.